Detailed here is one TCR beta chain. The participants were between about 18 and 90 years old and came from roughly 25 US areas. Clinical history as reported by participants underpinned cohort assignment. The length of the CDR3 is 15 residues. Germline V gene data show CDR1 as LGHNA and CDR2 as YNFKEQ. The junction had 5 bases not matched to a gene; V was cut back by 4 bases and J by 2 bases. This sample was included in a study of blood T cell repertoires in COVID-19. In the original workflow: Using reference gene primer amplification, nucleated cell counts were estimated. Sequencing used immunoSEQ multiplex PCR; TCRdb keeps in-frame clones, though not all of them. V and J calls and clone size are copied from that table; D and trimming were computed from the DNA. Among about 250,000 clones listed, more than 75% were seen once.

This chain connects TRBV4-2 to TRBJ1-2; the match to TRBD1 covers 9 bases. Specimen: PBMCs or T cells enriched from blood (not recorded which). The receptor comes from a young man who had recovered from COVID-19. The CDR3 loop reads CASSPGDRANYGYTF. In nucleotides, the CDR3 is TGTGCCAGCAGCCCGGGGGACAGGGCAAACTATGGCTACACCTTC.